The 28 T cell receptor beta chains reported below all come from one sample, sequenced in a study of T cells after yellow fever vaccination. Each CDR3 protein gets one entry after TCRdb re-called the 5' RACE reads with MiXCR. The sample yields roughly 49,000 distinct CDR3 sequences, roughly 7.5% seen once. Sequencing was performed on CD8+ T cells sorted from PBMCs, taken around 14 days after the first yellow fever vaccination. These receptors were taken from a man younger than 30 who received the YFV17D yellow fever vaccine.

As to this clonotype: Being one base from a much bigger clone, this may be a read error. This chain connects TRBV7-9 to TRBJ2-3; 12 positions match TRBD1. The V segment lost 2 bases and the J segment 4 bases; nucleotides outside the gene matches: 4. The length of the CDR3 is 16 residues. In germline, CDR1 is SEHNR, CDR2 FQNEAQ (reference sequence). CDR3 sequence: CASSLSGTGGSDTQYF. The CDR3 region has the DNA TGTGCCAGCAGCTTATCTGGGACAGGGGGCTCAGATACGCAGTATTTT. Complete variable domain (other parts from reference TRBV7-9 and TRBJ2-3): DTGVSQNPRHKITKRGQNVTFRCDPISEHNRLYWYRQTLGQGPEFLTYFQNEAQLEKSRLLSDRFSAERPKGSFSTLEIQRTEQGDSAMYLCASSLSGTGGSDTQYFGPGTRLTVL.

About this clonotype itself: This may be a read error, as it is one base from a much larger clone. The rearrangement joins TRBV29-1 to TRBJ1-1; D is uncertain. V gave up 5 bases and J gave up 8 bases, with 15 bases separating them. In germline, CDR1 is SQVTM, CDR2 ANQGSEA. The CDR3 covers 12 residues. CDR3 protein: CSVIRAPEEAFF. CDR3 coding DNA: TGCAGCGTTATCAGAGCCCCGGAAGAAGCTTTCTTT. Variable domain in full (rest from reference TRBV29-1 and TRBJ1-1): SAVISQKPSRDICQRGTSLTIQCQVDSQVTMMFWYRQQPGQSLTLIATANQGSEATYESGFVIDKFPISRPNLTFSTLTVSNMSPEDSSIYLCSVIRAPEEAFFGQGTRLTVV.

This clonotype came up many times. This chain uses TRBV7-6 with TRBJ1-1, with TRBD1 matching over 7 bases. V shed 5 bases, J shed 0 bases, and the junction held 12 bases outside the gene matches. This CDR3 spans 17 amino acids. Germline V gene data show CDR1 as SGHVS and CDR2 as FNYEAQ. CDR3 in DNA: TGTGCCAGCAGCACCCATAGACAGGGCCGTATGAACACTGAAGCTTTCTTT. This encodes CASSTHRQGRMNTEAFF. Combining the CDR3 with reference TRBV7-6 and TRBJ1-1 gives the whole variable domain GAGVSQSPRYKVTKRGQDVALRCDPISGHVSLYWYRQALGQGPEFLTYFNYEAQQDKSGLPNDRFSAERPEGSISTLTIQRTEQRDSAMYRCASSTHRQGRMNTEAFFGQGTRLTVV.

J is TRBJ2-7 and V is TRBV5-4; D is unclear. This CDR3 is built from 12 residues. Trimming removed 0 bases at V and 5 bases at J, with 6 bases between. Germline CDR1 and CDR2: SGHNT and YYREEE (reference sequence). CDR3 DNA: TGTGCCAGCAGCTTGGGCAGTAACGAGCAGTACTTC. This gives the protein CASSLGSNEQYF.

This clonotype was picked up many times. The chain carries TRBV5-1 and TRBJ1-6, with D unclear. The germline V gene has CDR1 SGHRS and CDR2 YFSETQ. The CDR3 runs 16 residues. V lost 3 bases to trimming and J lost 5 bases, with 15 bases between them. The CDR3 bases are TGCGCCAGCAGCTCGGGAGCAGTGCCAGATAATTCACCCCTCCACTTT. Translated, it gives CASSSGAVPDNSPLHF.

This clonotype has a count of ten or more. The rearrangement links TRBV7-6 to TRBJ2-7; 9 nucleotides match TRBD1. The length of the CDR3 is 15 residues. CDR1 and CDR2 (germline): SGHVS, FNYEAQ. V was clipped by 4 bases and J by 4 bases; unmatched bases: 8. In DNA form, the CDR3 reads TGTGCCAGCAGCTCGGGACAGGGCTCCTGGTACGAGCAGTACTTC. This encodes CASSSGQGSWYEQYF.

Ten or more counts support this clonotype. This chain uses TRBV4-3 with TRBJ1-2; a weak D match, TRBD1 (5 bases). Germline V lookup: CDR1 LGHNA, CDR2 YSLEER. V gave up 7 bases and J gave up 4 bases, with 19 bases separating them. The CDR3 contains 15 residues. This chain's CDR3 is CASNGDMGDSYGYTF. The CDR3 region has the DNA TGCGCCAGCAATGGTGATATGGGGGACTCCTATGGCTACACCTTC.

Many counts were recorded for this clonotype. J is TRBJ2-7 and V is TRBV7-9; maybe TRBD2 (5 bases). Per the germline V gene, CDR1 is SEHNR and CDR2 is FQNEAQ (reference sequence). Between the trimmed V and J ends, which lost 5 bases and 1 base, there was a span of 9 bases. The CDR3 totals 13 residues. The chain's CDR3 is CASSDGISYEQYF. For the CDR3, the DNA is TGTGCCAGCAGCGACGGGATTTCCTACGAGCAGTACTTC.

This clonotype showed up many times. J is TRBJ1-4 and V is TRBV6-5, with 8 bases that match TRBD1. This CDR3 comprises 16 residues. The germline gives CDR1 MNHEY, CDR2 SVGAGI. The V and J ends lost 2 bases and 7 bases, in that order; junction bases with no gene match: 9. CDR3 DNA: TGTGCCAGCAGTTACGTATCTACAGGGGGAACTGAAAAACTGTTTTTT. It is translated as CASSYVSTGGTEKLFF.

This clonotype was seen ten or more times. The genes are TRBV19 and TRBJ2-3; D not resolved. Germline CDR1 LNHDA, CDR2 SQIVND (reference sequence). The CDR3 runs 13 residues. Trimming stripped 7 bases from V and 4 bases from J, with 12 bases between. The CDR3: CASIELRADTQYF. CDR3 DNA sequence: TGTGCCAGTATAGAACTACGCGCAGATACGCAGTATTTT.

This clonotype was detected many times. This CDR3 reads CASSPRDSNSNQPQHF. CDR3 DNA sequence: TGTGCCAGCTCACCCCGTGACAGTAATAGCAATCAGCCCCAGCATTTT. The V gene is TRBV18, the J gene TRBJ1-5; a weak D match, TRBD1 (5 bases). Between the trimmed V and J ends, which lost 3 bases and 0 bases, there was a span of 12 bases. Germline V gene lookup returns CDR1 KGHSH and CDR2 LQKENI. The CDR3 is 16 residues long. Complete variable domain (other parts from reference TRBV18 and TRBJ1-5): NAGVMQNPRHLVRRRGQEARLRCSPMKGHSHVYWYRQLPEEGLKFMVYLQKENIIDESGMPKERFSAEFPKEGPSILRIQQVVRGDSAAYFCASSPRDSNSNQPQHFGDGTRLSIL.

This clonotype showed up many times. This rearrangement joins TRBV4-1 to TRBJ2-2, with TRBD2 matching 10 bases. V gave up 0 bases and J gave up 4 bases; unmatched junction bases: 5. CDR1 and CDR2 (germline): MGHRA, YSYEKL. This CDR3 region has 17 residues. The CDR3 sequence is CASSQDGAGGPTGELFF. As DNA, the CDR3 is TGCGCCAGCAGCCAAGATGGAGCGGGGGGGCCCACCGGGGAGCTGTTTTTT.

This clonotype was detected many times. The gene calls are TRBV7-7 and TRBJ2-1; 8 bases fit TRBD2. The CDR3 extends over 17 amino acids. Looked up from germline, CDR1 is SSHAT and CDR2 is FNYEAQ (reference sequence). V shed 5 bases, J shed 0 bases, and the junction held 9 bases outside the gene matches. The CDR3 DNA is TGTGCCAGCAGCCCCTCTCCGGGGGGGAACTCCTACAATGAGCAGTTCTTC. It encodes CASSPSPGGNSYNEQFF.

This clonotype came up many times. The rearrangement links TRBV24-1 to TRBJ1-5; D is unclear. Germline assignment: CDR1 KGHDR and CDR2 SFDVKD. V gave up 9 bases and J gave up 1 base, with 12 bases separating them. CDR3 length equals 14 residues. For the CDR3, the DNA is TGTGCCACCGGAGGGATAGGCAGCAATCAGCCCCAGCATTTT. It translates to CATGGIGSNQPQHF.

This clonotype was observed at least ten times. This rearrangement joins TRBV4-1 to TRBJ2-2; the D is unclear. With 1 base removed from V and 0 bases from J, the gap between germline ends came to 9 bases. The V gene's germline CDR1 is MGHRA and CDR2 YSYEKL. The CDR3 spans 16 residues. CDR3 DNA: TGCGCCAGCAGCCAAGTCGTACACGCGAACACCGGGGAGCTGTTTTTT. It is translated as CASSQVVHANTGELFF.

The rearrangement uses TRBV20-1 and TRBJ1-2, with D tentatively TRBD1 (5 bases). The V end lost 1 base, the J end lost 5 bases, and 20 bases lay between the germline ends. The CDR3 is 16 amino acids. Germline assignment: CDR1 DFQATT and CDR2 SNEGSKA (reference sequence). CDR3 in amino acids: CSARVAGGSLQYGYTF. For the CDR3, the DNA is TGCAGTGCTAGAGTAGCCGGGGGGAGTCTTCAGTATGGCTACACCTTC.

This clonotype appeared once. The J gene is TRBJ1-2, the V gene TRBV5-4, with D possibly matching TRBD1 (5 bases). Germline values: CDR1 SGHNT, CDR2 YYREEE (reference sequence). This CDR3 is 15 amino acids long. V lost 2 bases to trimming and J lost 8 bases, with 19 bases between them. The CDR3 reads CASSFTEPGRGGYTF. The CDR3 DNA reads TGTGCCAGCAGCTTCACTGAACCAGGGAGAGGGGGCTACACCTTC.

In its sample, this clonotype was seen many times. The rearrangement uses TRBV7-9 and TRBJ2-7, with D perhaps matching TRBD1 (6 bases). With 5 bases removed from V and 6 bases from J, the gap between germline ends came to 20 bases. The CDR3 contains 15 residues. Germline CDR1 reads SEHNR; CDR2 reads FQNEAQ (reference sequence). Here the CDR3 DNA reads TGTGCCAGCAGCCCCGAGGACAGCGGAGGCCTCGAGCAGTACTTC. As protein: CASSPEDSGGLEQYF.

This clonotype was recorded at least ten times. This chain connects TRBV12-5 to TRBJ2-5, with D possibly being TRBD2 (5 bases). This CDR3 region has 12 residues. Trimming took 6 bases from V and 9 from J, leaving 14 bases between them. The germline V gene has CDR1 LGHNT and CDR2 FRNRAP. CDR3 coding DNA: TGTGCTAGTGGCCCGGGGTCCGCGTCCCAGTACTTC. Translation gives CASGPGSASQYF.

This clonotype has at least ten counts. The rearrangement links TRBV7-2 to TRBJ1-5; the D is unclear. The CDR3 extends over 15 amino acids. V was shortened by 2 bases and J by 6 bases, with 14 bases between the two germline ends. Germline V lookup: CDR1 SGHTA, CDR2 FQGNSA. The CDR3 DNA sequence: TGTGCCAGCAGCTTAAATAAGGGATCAGTTCAGCCCCAGCATTTT. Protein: CASSLNKGSVQPQHF.

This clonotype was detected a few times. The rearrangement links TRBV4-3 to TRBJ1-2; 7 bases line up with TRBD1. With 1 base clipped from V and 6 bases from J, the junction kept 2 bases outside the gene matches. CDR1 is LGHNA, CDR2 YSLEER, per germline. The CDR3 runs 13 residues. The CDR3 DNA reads TGCGCCAGCAGCCAAGGGGGACAGCATGGCTACACCTTC. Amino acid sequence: CASSQGGQHGYTF.

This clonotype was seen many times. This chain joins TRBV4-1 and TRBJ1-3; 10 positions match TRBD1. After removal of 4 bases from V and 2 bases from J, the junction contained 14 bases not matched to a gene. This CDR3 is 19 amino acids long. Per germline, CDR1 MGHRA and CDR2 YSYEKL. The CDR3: CASSRAFGQGGSPGNTIYF. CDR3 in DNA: TGCGCCAGCAGCCGCGCCTTTGGACAGGGGGGGAGCCCTGGAAACACCATATATTTT.

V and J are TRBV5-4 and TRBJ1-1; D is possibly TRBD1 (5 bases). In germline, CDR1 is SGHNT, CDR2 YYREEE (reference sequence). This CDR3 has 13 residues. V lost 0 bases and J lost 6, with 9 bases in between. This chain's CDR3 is CASSLAGNPEAFF. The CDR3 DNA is TGTGCCAGCAGCTTGGCAGGGAATCCTGAAGCTTTCTTT.

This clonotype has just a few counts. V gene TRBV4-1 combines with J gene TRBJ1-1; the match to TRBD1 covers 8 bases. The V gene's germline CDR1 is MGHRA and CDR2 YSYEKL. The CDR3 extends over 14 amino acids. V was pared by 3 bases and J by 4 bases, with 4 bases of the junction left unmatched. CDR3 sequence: CASSHSQGVTEAFF. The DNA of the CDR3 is TGCGCCAGCAGCCATTCACAGGGGGTCACTGAAGCTTTCTTT.

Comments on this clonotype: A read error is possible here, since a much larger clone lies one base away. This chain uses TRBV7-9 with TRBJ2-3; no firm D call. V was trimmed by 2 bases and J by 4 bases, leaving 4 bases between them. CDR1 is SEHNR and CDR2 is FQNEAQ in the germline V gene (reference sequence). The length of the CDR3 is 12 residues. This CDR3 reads CASSLYSDTQYF. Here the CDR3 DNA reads TGTGCCAGCAGCTTATACTCAGATACGCAGTATTTT. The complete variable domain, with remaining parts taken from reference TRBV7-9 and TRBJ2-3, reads DTGVSQNPRHKITKRGQNVTFRCDPISEHNRLYWYRQTLGQGPEFLTYFQNEAQLEKSRLLSDRFSAERPKGSFSTLEIQRTEQGDSAMYLCASSLYSDTQYFGPGTRLTVL.

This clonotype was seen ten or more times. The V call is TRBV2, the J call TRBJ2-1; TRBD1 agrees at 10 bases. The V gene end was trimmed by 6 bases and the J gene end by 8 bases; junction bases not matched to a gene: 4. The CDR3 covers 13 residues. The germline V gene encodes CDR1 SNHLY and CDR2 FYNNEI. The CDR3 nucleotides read TGTGCCAGCAGGGGGACAGGGGAGTATGAGCAGTTCTTC. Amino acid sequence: CASRGTGEYEQFF.

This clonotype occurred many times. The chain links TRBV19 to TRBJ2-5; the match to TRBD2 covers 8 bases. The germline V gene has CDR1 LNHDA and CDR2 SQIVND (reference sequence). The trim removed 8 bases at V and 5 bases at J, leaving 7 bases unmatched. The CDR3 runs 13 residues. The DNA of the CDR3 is TGTGCCAGTCCGGGGGGGGTCGAGGAGACCCAGTACTTC. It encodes CASPGGVEETQYF.

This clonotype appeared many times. The CDR3 protein is CASSQVSTGSPLHF. CDR3 DNA sequence: TGCGCCAGCAGCCAAGTTTCTACCGGTTCACCCCTCCACTTT. The V gene is TRBV4-1, the J gene TRBJ1-6; D is uncertain. The V and J ends lost 1 base and 9 bases respectively, with 10 bases between them. Germline V gene data show CDR1 as MGHRA and CDR2 as YSYEKL. This CDR3 has 14 amino acids.